Following are 23 T cell receptor beta chains from one sample sequenced in a study of control samples from healthy donors and cancer patients (dated by TCRdb to the early 2020s). Libraries were made using the immunoSEQ multiplex PCR assay. The table was pulled from immuneACCESS by TCRdb, which kept in-frame rearrangements only. Such tables lose some clones; where checked, under half of the loss comes from unresolved V genes, and the rest has no known cause. The sample table shows about 150,000 clones, and 80% to 95% are seen once. The ten largest account for more than 5% of the sample. Sequenced sample: blood. The receptors come from a man aged 18 to 29 in good health.

The chain is built from TRBV5-1 and TRBJ2-1; no reliable D call. Germline CDR1 and CDR2: SGHRS and YFSETQ. Between the trimmed V and J ends, which lost 4 bases and 4 bases, there was a span of 9 bases. This CDR3 is 13 amino acids long. For the CDR3, the DNA is TGCGCCAGCAGCCCGGACGCTTACAATGAGCAGTTCTTC. It encodes CASSPDAYNEQFF.

V is TRBV7-9 and J is TRBJ1-3; possible D gene TRBD1, 6 bases. The germline V gene encodes CDR1 SEHNR and CDR2 FQNEAQ (reference sequence). CDR3 length: 14 amino acids. V was trimmed by 11 bases and J by 2 bases, leaving 16 bases between them. This CDR3 is CAFGGGDAGNTIYF. The CDR3 region has the DNA TGTGCCTTCGGGGGGGGCGACGCTGGAAACACCATATATTTT.

The chain couples TRBV19 to TRBJ1-5; D remains ambiguous. From germline, CDR1 is LNHDA and CDR2 SQIVND (reference sequence). V shed 8 bases and J shed 1 base, with 9 bases lying between them. The CDR3 is 13 amino acids. The CDR3 DNA follows: TGTGCCAGTCGATTAAGCAGCAATCAGCCCCAGCATTTT. It encodes CASRLSSNQPQHF.

The chain couples TRBV7-2 to TRBJ1-6, with D unresolved. V lost 6 bases and J lost 8, with 26 bases in between. Germline loops: CDR1 SGHTA, CDR2 FQGNSA. The CDR3 totals 18 residues. This CDR3 is CASRPPGTHGENYSPLHF. CDR3 nucleotide sequence: TGTGCCAGCAGGCCACCGGGAACACACGGGGAAAATTATTCACCCCTCCACTTT.

The rearrangement joins TRBV5-1 to TRBJ1-1; D remains unclear. This CDR3 contains 15 residues. The V gene's germline CDR1 is SGHRS and CDR2 YFSETQ. The V end was cut by 0 bases, the J end by 0 bases, with 9 bases between. CDR3 coding DNA: TGCGCCAGCAGCTTGGAAAGAGGCATGAACACTGAAGCTTTCTTT. This gives the protein CASSLERGMNTEAFF.

V usage is TRBV14 and J usage is TRBJ2-1; D is perhaps TRBD2 (5 bases). This CDR3 region has 14 residues. Germline V lookup: CDR1 SGHDN, CDR2 FVKESK. V shed 2 bases and J shed 4 bases, with 9 bases lying between them. CDR3 in amino acids: CASSQLAKYNEQFF. The CDR3 DNA is TGTGCCAGCAGCCAACTAGCTAAATACAATGAGCAGTTCTTC.

The V gene is TRBV6-5, the J gene TRBJ2-2; the D is unclear. There are 13 residues in the CDR3. V was trimmed by 4 bases and J by 8 bases, leaving 11 bases between them. CDR1 and CDR2 from the germline V gene are MNHEY and SVGAGI. The CDR3 here is CASSFATPGELFF. CDR3 DNA sequence: TGTGCCAGCAGTTTTGCTACTCCGGGGGAGCTGTTTTTT.

This chain connects TRBV9 to TRBJ2-7; D is unclear. CDR3 length: 11 amino acids. The V end lost 2 bases, the J end lost 7 bases, and 7 bases lay between the germline ends. Germline V lookup: CDR1 SGDLS, CDR2 YYNGEE. CDR3 in DNA: TGTGCCAGCAGCGTGGCGGAAGAGCAGTACTTC. Translation: CASSVAEEQYF.

The table lists this clone with a few counts. Other DNA variants within this sample encode the same CDR3. This chain links TRBV30 with TRBJ1-5; D is uncertain. With 0 bases removed from V and 2 bases from J, the gap between germline ends came to 8 bases. Germline loops: CDR1 GTSNPN, CDR2 SVGIG (reference sequence). The CDR3 is made up of 14 amino acids. CDR3 loop: CAWSVAGGNQPQHF. DNA for the CDR3: TGTGCCTGGAGTGTTGCCGGGGGCAATCAGCCCCAGCATTTT.

The chain couples TRBV4-2 to TRBJ1-3, with D uncertain. V gave up 5 bases and J gave up 4 bases, with 6 bases separating them. The CDR3 spans 12 residues. Germline V gene lookup returns CDR1 LGHNA and CDR2 YNFKEQ. The CDR3 is CASSTTGNTIYF. The CDR3 bases are TGTGCCAGCAGCACCACCGGAAACACCATATATTTT.

This clone was picked up a small number of times. The V gene is TRBV5-1, the J gene TRBJ1-2; no clear D gene. This CDR3 has 16 amino acids. With 5 bases removed from V and 0 bases from J, the gap between germline ends came to 17 bases. Germline V CDR1 and CDR2: SGHRS, YFSETQ. CDR3 region: CASSALTSPTNYGYTF. The CDR3 DNA is TGCGCCAGCAGTGCTCTGACAAGTCCGACTAACTATGGCTACACCTTC.

V and J are TRBV27 and TRBJ1-5; 7 nucleotides agree with TRBD1. The germline V gene has CDR1 MNHEY and CDR2 SMNVEV (reference sequence). Losses at the gene ends were 1 base for V and 4 bases for J; bases not matched to a gene: 13. The CDR3 length is 18 residues. CDR3 nucleotide sequence: TGTGCCAGCAGTTTATTCGGCTCGGGAGGGGGCAAAAATCAGCCCCAGCATTTT. Amino acids: CASSLFGSGGGKNQPQHF.

Here the CDR3 reads CASSIAKGSGRNQPQHF. Written as DNA, the CDR3 is TGTGCCAGTAGTATAGCAAAGGGGAGTGGTAGGAATCAGCCCCAGCATTTT. The chain links TRBV19 to TRBJ1-5; D perhaps matches TRBD1 (5 bases). V was cut by 1 base and J by 4 bases, with 17 bases left in between. CDR1 is LNHDA, CDR2 SQIVND, per germline (reference sequence). This CDR3 is built from 17 residues.

This chain's CDR3 is CASSLGPLEGSPLHF. The CDR3 DNA sequence: TGTGCCAGCAGCCTCGGACCCTTAGAAGGTTCACCCCTCCACTTT. The J gene is TRBJ1-6, the V gene TRBV6-2 or TRBV6-3; D uncertain. Between the trimmed V and J ends, which lost 6 bases and 9 bases, there was a span of 18 bases. Germline lookup yields CDR1 MNHEY and CDR2 SVGEGT. This CDR3 is 15 amino acids long.

This chain connects TRBV20-1 to TRBJ2-5; the D is unclear. The CDR3 spans 11 residues. Trimming removed 6 bases at V and 4 bases at J, with 9 bases between. Germline V gene data show CDR1 as DFQATT and CDR2 as SNEGSKA (reference sequence). This chain's CDR3 is CSALPGETQYF. CDR3 bases: TGCAGTGCCCTCCCCGGAGAGACCCAGTACTTC.

This chain connects TRBV29-1 to TRBJ2-7, with 7 bases identical to TRBD1. The CDR3 contains 14 residues. Losses at the gene ends were 1 base for V and 3 bases for J; bases not matched to a gene: 6. CDR1 is SQVTM, CDR2 ANQGSEA, per germline. The CDR3 sequence: CSVEGQGGDYEQYF. CDR3 bases: TGCAGCGTTGAAGGACAGGGTGGGGACTACGAGCAGTACTTC.

The chain couples TRBV5-1 to TRBJ1-2, with D possibly being TRBD1 (5 bases). Germline assignment: CDR1 SGHRS and CDR2 YFSETQ. CDR3 length: 14 amino acids. The V and J ends lost 1 base and 4 bases respectively, with 11 bases between them. CDR3 region: CASSLTDSTYGYTF. Written as DNA, the CDR3 is TGCGCCAGCAGCTTGACCGACAGTACCTATGGCTACACCTTC.

The chain is built from TRBV11-2 and TRBJ2-3; D unresolved. The CDR3 length is 14 residues. Trimming pared 3 bases from V and 1 base from J, leaving 8 bases between. Germline V gene data show CDR1 as SGHAT and CDR2 as FQNNGV. The CDR3 DNA reads TGTGCCAGCAGCTTTAATGAGGGCACAGATACGCAGTATTTT. Its protein product is CASSFNEGTDTQYF.

This clone was detected once. The gene calls are TRBV19 and TRBJ1-1; TRBD1 might be the D (5 bases). The V and J ends lost 3 bases and 1 base respectively, with 6 bases between them. Germline CDR1 and CDR2: LNHDA and SQIVND (reference sequence). This CDR3 contains 13 residues. The DNA of the CDR3 is TGTGCCAGTAGTATTGGACAGAACACTGAAGCTTTCTTT. This translates into CASSIGQNTEAFF.

The V call is TRBV30, the J call TRBJ1-3; 7 nucleotides agree with TRBD1. Germline values: CDR1 GTSNPN, CDR2 SVGIG (reference sequence). Trimming removed 3 bases from V and 5 bases from J; junction bases left unmatched: 4. This CDR3 region has 13 residues. The CDR3 spells CAWRGDSRNTIYF. For the CDR3, the DNA is TGTGCCTGGAGAGGGGACAGTAGAAACACCATATATTTT.

This clone showed up just once. J is TRBJ1-1 and V is TRBV28; a weak D match, TRBD1 (5 bases). Germline CDR1 is MDHEN and CDR2 is SYDVKM. Trimming removed 4 bases at V and 3 bases at J, with 9 bases between. CDR3 length: 13 residues. CDR3 in amino acids: CASSSGSHTEAFF. Written as DNA, the CDR3 is TGTGCCAGCAGTTCAGGGAGCCACACTGAAGCTTTCTTT. The whole variable domain, filled in from reference TRBV28 and TRBJ1-1, reads DVKVTQSSRYLVKRTGEKVFLECVQDMDHENMFWYRQDPGLGLRLIYFSYDVKMKEKGDIPEGYSVSREKKERFSLILESASTNQTSMYLCASSSGSHTEAFFGQGTRLTVV.

There are a few counts of this clone. The V call is TRBV6-2 or TRBV6-3, the J call TRBJ1-3; D ambiguous. CDR3 length: 15 residues. CDR1 is MNHEY, CDR2 SVGEGT, per germline. Trimming shortened V by 6 bases and J by 5 bases, and 17 bases separated the two germline ends. CDR3 protein: CASSPPSTRRNTIYF. The CDR3 coding sequence is TGTGCCAGCAGCCCTCCCAGCACCAGACGAAACACCATATATTTT.

This clone was observed a single time. This chain links TRBV5-4 with TRBJ2-5; 7 bases line up with TRBD2. V gave up 4 bases and J gave up 5 bases; unmatched junction bases: 8. CDR3 length equals 14 residues. From germline, CDR1 is SGHNT and CDR2 YYREEE (reference sequence). The CDR3 here is CASSLRTSGETQYF. CDR3 in DNA: TGTGCCAGCAGCCTGCGGACTAGTGGTGAGACCCAGTACTTC.